Below are 3 T cell receptor beta chains sequenced from a single sample in a study of blood T cell repertoires in COVID-19. Produced via immunoSEQ multiplex PCR; TCRdb's table is partial and in-frame only. The sample carries around 700,000 clones, 90% recorded once. The source material was peripheral blood. The receptors here all came from a woman younger than 30 with acute or convalescent COVID-19.

The chain links TRBV9 to TRBJ2-1, with 13 bases aligning to TRBD2. This CDR3 is 20 amino acids long. Germline assignment: CDR1 SGDLS and CDR2 YYNGEE. The J segment lost 0 bases and the V segment lost 4 bases, leaving 13 bases of the junction unmatched. The CDR3 region is CASSLPRTSGGQSSYNEQFF. The DNA of the CDR3 is TGTGCCAGCAGCCTCCCCAGGACTAGCGGGGGTCAGAGCTCCTACAATGAGCAGTTCTTC.

The gene calls are TRBV11-2 and TRBJ2-3; 9 bases line up with TRBD1. The trim removed 4 bases at V and 6 bases at J, leaving 8 bases unmatched. The CDR3 has 15 residues. Germline CDR1 SGHAT, CDR2 FQNNGV. The chain's CDR3 is CASSYEQGAWDTQYF. The CDR3, as DNA: TGTGCCAGCAGCTACGAACAGGGGGCCTGGGATACGCAGTATTTT.

The chain employs TRBV14 and TRBJ2-4; the match to TRBD2 covers 9 bases. CDR3 length equals 19 residues. CDR1 is SGHDN and CDR2 is FVKESK in the germline V gene. J gave up 2 bases and V 2 bases, and 13 bases lay outside the gene matches. Here the CDR3 reads CASSQIAGALPTTKNIQYF. The CDR3 DNA reads TGTGCCAGCAGCCAAATAGCGGGGGCCCTACCCACTACCAAAAACATTCAGTACTTC.